This TCR beta chain was sequenced for a study of long-term antiretroviral therapy in people with HIV. The libraries were made with immunoSEQ v3.0 at survey level. Sequenced by immunoSEQ multiplex PCR; TCRdb stores in-frame clones only, minus some. The sample yields some 31,000 clones, around 97% seen once. The cryopreserved samples used held roughly 1-10 million PBMC prior to extraction of DNA. This clone was found once. Germline lookup yields CDR1 SGHDN and CDR2 FVKESK. This CDR3 has 11 residues. The V and J ends lost 1 base and 12 bases respectively, with 10 bases between them. The sequences come from unsorted PBMCs, collected 6.9 years after starting antiretroviral therapy. The rearrangement links TRBV14 to TRBJ2-7, with D possibly TRBD1 on 5 matching bases. The clonotype comes from a man in his thirties or forties with HIV. In DNA, the CDR3 is TGTGCCAGCAGCCAAGGACAGCTCCCGTACTTC. It encodes CASSQGQLPYF.